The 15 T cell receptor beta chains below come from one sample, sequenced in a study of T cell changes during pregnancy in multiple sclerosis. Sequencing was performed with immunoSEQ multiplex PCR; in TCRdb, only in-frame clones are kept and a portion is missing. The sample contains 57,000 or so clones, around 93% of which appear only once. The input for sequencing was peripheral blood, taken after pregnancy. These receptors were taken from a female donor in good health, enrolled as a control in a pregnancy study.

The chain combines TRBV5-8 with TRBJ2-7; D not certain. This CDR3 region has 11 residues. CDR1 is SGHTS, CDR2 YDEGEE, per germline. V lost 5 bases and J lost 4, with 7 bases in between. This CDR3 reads CASRPLYEQYF. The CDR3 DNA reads TGTGCCAGCAGGCCCCTATACGAGCAGTACTTC.

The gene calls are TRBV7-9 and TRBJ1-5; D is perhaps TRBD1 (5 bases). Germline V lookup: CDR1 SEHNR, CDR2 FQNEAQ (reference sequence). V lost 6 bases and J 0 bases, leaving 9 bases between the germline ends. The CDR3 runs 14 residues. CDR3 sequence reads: CASRSTGSNQPQHF. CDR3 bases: TGTGCCAGCAGGTCTACAGGTAGCAATCAGCCCCAGCATTTT.

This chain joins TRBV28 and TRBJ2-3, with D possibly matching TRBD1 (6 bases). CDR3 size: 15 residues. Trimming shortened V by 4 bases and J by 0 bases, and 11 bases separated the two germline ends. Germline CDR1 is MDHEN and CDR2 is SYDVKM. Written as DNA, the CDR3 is TGTGCCAGCAGTTGGGACAAACCTAGCACAGATACGCAGTATTTT. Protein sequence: CASSWDKPSTDTQYF.

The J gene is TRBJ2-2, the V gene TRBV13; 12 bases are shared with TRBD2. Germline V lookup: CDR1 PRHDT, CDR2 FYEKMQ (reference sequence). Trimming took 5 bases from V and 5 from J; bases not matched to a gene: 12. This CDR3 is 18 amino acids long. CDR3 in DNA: TGTGCCAGCAGCCTCCCCCTAGCGGGAGGGGCGTGGACCGGGGAGCTGTTTTTT. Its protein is CASSLPLAGGAWTGELFF.

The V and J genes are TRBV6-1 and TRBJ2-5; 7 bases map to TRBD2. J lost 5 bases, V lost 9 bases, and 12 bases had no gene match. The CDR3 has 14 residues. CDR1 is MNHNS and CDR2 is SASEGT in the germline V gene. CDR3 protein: CASALLGGLETQYF. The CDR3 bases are TGTGCCAGTGCCCTACTCGGGGGGTTGGAGACCCAGTACTTC.

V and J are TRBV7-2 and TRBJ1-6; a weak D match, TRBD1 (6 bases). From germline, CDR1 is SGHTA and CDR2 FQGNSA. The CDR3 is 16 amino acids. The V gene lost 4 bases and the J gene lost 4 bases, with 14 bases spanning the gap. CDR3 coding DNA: TGTGCCAGCAGCTCTTCATTCACAGGGTATAATTCACCCCTCCACTTT. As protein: CASSSSFTGYNSPLHF.

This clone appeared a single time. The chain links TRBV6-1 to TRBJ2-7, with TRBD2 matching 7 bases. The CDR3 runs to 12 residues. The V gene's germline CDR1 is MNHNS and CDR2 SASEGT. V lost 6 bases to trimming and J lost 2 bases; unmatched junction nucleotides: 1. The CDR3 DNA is TGTGCCAGCAGCCGGGGGGCCTACGAGCAGTACTTC. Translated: CASSRGAYEQYF.

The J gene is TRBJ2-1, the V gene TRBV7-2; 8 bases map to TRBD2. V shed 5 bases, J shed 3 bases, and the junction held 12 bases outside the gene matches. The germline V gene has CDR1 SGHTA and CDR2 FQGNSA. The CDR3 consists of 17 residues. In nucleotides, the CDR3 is TGTGCCAGCAGCCCGTTAGGGACCGGGACTAGCTACAATGAGCAGTTCTTC. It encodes CASSPLGTGTSYNEQFF.

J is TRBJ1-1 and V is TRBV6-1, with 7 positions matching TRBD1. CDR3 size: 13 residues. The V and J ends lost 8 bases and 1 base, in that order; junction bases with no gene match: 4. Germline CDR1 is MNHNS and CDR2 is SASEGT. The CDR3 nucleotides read TGTGCCAGCGCCGGACAGGAGAACACTGAAGCTTTCTTT. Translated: CASAGQENTEAFF.

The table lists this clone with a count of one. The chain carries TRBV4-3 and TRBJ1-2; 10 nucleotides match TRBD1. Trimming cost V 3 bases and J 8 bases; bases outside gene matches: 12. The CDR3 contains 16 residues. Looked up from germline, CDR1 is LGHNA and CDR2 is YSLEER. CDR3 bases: TGCGCCAGCAGCCAGGCCCCCGGGACAGGGGACCGCGGCTACACCTTC. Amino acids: CASSQAPGTGDRGYTF.

The CDR3 sequence: CASSGSESSYNEQFF. Here the CDR3 DNA reads TGTGCCAGCAGTGGCAGCGAGAGCTCCTACAATGAGCAGTTCTTC. This chain links TRBV2 with TRBJ2-1; D ambiguous. Trimming took off 4 bases at V and 0 bases at J, with 10 bases between the two ends. The CDR3 consists of 15 residues. Germline V gene sequence: CDR1 SNHLY, CDR2 FYNNEI.

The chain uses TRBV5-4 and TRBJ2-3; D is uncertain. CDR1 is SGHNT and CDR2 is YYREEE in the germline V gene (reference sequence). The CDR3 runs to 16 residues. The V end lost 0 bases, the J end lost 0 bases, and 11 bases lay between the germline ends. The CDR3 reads CASSLGSRPSTDTQYF. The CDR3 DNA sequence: TGTGCCAGCAGCTTGGGGAGCAGACCTAGCACAGATACGCAGTATTTT.

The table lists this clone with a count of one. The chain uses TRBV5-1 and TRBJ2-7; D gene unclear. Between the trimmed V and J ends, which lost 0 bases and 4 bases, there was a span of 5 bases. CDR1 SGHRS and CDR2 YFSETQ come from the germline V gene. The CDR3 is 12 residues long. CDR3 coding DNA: TGCGCCAGCAGCTTGGGACAATACGAGCAGTACTTC. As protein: CASSLGQYEQYF.

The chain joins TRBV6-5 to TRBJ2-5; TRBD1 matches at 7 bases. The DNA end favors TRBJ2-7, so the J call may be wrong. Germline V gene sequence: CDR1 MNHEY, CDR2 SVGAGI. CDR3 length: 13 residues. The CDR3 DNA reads TGTGCCAGCAGTAGACAGGGCTCCTACGAGCAGTACTTC. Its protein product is CASSRQGSYEQYF.

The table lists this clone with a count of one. Here the CDR3 DNA reads TGTGCCAGCAGTGACAGGGGCTCTGGGGCCAACGTCCTGACTTTC. This encodes CASSDRGSGANVLTF. V is TRBV6-4 and J is TRBJ2-6; tentative D call: TRBD1 (5 bases). The CDR3 runs to 15 residues. Trimming stripped 2 bases from V and 0 bases from J, with 5 bases between. Per the germline V gene, CDR1 is MRHNA and CDR2 is SNTAGT.